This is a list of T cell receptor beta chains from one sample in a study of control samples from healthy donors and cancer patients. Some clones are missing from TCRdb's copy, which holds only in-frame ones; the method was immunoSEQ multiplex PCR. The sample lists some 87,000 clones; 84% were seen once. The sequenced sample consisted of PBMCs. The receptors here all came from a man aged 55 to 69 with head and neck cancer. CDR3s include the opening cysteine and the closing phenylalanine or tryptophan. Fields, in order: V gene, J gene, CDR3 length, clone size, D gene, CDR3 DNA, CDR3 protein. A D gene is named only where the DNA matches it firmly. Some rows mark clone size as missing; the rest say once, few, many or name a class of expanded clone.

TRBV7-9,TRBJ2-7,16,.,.,TGTGCCAGCAGCTTAGAACCGGGACAAGGGGCCTACGAGCAGTACTTC,CASSLEPGQGAYEQYF
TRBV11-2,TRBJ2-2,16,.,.,TGTGCCAGCAGCTTAGTTAGGAGAGTCACCATGGGGGAGCTGTTTTTT,CASSLVRRVTMGELFF
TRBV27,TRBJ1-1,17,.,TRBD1,TGTGCCAGCAGCCCTTCCCCGGACAGGGTCGGGAACACTGAAGCTTTCTTT,CASSPSPDRVGNTEAFF
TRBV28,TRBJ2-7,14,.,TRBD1,TGTGCCAGCAGTTTTTCCGACAGGGGGCATCAGCAGTACTTC,CASSFSDRGHQQYF
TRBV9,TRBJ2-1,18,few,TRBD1,TGTGCCAGCAGCGTACACAGGGGCCAAGGTTTTACCTACAATGAGCAGTTCTTC,CASSVHRGQGFTYNEQFF
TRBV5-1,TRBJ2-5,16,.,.,TGCGCCAGCAGCTTGGATCGCAGGGTCAACCAAGAGACCCAGTACTTC,CASSLDRRVNQETQYF
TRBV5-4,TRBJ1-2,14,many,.,TGTGCCAGCAGCTCTTTCGACAGGAACTATGGCTACACCTTC,CASSSFDRNYGYTF
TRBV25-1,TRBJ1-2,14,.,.,TGTGCCAGCAGTGATCTAGGGACCCTGGAAGGCTACACCTTC,CASSDLGTLEGYTF
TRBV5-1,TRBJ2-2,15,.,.,TGCGCCAGCAGCTTACAAGCCACGGGGACCGGGGAGCTGTTTTTT,CASSLQATGTGELFF
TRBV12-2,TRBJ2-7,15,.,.,TGTGCAAGTCGCTTAGCGGGCCCTAGGGGCTACGAGCAGTACTTC,CASRLAGPRGYEQYF
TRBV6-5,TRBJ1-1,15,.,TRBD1,TGTGCCAGCAGTACGGACTACAGGGGAACCACTGAAGCTTTCTTT,CASSTDYRGTTEAFF
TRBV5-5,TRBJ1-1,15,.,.,TGTGCCAGCAGCTTTACAGGGTCGTCCGACGCCGAAGCTTTCTTT,CASSFTGSSDAEAFF
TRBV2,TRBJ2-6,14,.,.,TGTGCCAGCAGTGCAAGCTCTGGGGCCAACGTCCTGACTTTC,CASSASSGANVLTF
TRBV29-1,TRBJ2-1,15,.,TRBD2,TGCAGCGTTGGAGGGTCGGGGACTACCTACAATGAGCAGTTCTTC,CSVGGSGTTYNEQFF
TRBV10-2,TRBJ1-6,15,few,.,TGCGCCACCTCGGGACTACAGGGTAGCAATTCACCCCTCCACTTT,CATSGLQGSNSPLHF
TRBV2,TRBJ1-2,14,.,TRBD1,TGTGCCAGCAGAGTTTGGGGACAGGGATATGGCTACACCTTC,CASRVWGQGYGYTF
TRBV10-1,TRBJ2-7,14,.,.,TGCGCCAGCAGTGAGGTCGGCAGTTACTACGAGCAGTACTTC,CASSEVGSYYEQYF
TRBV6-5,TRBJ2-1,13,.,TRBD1,TGTGCCAGCAATCGACAGGGCCACAATGAGCAGTTCTTC,CASNRQGHNEQFF
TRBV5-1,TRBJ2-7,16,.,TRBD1,TGCGCCAGCAGAGAAGGGACAGGGGGTTTCAATGTCGAGCAGTACTTC,CASREGTGGFNVEQYF
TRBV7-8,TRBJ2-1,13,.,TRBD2,TGTGCCAGCAGTCGAACTAGCGGGAGAGAGCAGTTCTTC,CASSRTSGREQFF
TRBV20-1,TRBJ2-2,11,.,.,TGCAGTGCTACGAACACCGGGGAGCTGTTTTTT,CSATNTGELFF
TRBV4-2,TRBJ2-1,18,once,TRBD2,TGTGCCAGCACCTACGGGCCTAGCGGGCCGAGCTCCTACAATGAGCAGTTCTTC,CASTYGPSGPSSYNEQFF
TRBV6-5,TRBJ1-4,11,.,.,TGTGCCAGCAGCGACAGGGAAAAACTGTTTTTT,CASSDREKLFF
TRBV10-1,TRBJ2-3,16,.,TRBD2,TGCGCCAGCAGTGAGGCTCTAGCGGGACGCACAGATACGCAGTATTTT,CASSEALAGRTDTQYF
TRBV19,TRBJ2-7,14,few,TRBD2,TGTGCCAGTAGAAGGCTAGCGGGAGCCTACGAGCAGTACTTC,CASRRLAGAYEQYF
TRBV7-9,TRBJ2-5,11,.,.,TGTGCCAGCAGCCCGATTGAGACCCAGTACTTC,CASSPIETQYF
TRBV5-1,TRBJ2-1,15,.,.,TGCGCCAGCAGCCCCGTACTGGGGGGGCGCGTTGAGCAGTTCTTC,CASSPVLGGRVEQFF
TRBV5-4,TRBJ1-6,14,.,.,TGTGCCAGCAGCTTGGTTAGCCCCAATTCACCCCTCCACTTT,CASSLVSPNSPLHF
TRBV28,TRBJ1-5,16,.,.,TGTGCCAGCAGTTTATGGGGGGTTGGGGGCAATCAGCCCCAGCATTTT,CASSLWGVGGNQPQHF
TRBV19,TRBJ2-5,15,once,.,TGTGCCAGTAGCCCCCGTGGGGGGAGGGGGGAGACCCAGTACTTC,CASSPRGGRGETQYF
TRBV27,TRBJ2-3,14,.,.,TGTGCCAGCAGTTACGGTATCGGCACAGATACGCAGTATTTT,CASSYGIGTDTQYF
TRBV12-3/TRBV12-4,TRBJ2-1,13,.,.,TGTGCCAGCAGTTCCCCATGGGACAATGAGCAGTTCTTC,CASSSPWDNEQFF
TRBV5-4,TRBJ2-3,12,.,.,TGTGCCAGCAGCCCCTCGACAGATACGCAGTATTTT,CASSPSTDTQYF
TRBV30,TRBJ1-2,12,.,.,TGTGCCTGGAGTGTTACAGGCTATGGCTACACCTTC,CAWSVTGYGYTF
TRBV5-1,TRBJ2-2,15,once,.,TGCGCCAGCAGCTTGGCCAGGGCGTACACCGGGGAGCTGTTTTTT,CASSLARAYTGELFF
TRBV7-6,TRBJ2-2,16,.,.,TGTGCCAGCAGCTTAAGGGGGGCGGTCGACACCGGGGAGCTGTTTTTT,CASSLRGAVDTGELFF
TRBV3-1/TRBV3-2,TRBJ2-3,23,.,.,TGTGCCAGCAGCCAAGAGGGCAGGGCGGGTGCCCGACGACGGCGGATCCTCACAGATACGCAGTATTTT,CASSQEGRAGARRRRILTDTQYF
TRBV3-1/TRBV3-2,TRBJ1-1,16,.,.,TGTGCCAGCAGCCAAAGCGGCTATTACGGGGGCGCTGAGGCTTTCTTT,CASSQSGYYGGAEAFF
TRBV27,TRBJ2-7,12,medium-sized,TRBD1,TGTGCCAGCAGGACAGGGGGCAACGAGCAGTACTTC,CASRTGGNEQYF
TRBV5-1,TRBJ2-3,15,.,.,TGCGCCAGCAGCTTCGGCGGCACTAGCACAGATACGCAGTATTTT,CASSFGGTSTDTQYF
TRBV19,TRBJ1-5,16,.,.,TGTGCCAGTAGTGCCGACAGCCAGTATAGCAATCAGCCCCAGCATTTT,CASSADSQYSNQPQHF
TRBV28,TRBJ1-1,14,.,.,TGTGCCAGCGGCAGAACCGGGAACAGCAGATCAGCTTTCTTT,CASGRTGNSRSAFF
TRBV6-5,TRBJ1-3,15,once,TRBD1,TGTGCCAGCACCTCAACAGGGGGTATTGGAAACACCATATATTTT,CASTSTGGIGNTIYF
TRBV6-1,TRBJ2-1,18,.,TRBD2,TGTGCCAGCAGTGCCGGGACTAGCGGGAAGAGCTCCTACAATGAGCAGTTCTTC,CASSAGTSGKSSYNEQFF
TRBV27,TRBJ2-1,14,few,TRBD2,TGTGCCAGCACATCTCGTACTAGCGTCAATGAGCAGTTCTTC,CASTSRTSVNEQFF
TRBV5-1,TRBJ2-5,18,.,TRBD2,TGCGCCAGCAGCTTTACCGGGACTAGCGGGAAATACCAAGAGACCCAGTACTTC,CASSFTGTSGKYQETQYF
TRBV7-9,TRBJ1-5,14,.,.,TGTGCCAGCAGCGCGGGACACAGCAATCAGCCCCAGCATTTT,CASSAGHSNQPQHF
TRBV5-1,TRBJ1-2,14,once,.,TGCGCCAGCAGCTTGGCGGGGTCAGGGGATGGCTACACCTTC,CASSLAGSGDGYTF
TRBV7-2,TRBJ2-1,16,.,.,TGTGCCAGCAGCTTAGCGGGCGGGTTCTCCTACAATGAGCAGTTCTTC,CASSLAGGFSYNEQFF
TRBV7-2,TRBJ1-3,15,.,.,TGTGCCAGCAGCTTAGTGGCAGACTCTGGAAACACCATATATTTT,CASSLVADSGNTIYF
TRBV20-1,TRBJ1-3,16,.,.,TGCAGTGCTAGTAGTTCCGCCTTGGGGGGGGGAAACACCATATATTTT,CSASSSALGGGNTIYF
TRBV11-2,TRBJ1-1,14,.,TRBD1,TGTGCCAGCAGCCAGGCTGTGGTCGCAGGGGGAGCTTTCTTT,CASSQAVVAGGAFF
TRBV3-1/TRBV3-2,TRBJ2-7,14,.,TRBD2,TGTGCCAGCAGCAGGGCGGGAGGGCGATACGAGCAGTACTTC,CASSRAGGRYEQYF